A selection of T cell receptor beta chains follows, all from one sample in a study of human T cells and chemical hapten exposure. TCRdb fed the RACE reads into MiXCR, producing one record per CDR3 protein. This table holds tens of thousands of distinct CDR3 sequences, 9.5% to 14% found once. The sample consisted of whole blood, taken in connection with sensitization to the hapten diphenylcyclopropenone (DPC). The receptors derive from a woman aged 45 to 65 with alopecia areata. Some clones in this sample may be carry-over from other donors' samples. CDR3s include the opening cysteine and the closing phenylalanine or tryptophan. Each record gives: clone size, V gene, D gene, J gene, CDR3 protein, CDR3 DNA. D genes are given only for firm matches. A clone size is listed for some rows: how often the clone was seen (once, few, many), or a class if it is expanded.

clone_size: many
v_call: TRBV6-5
d_call: .
j_call: TRBJ1-2
cdr3_aa: CASSYGTGRSGYGYTF
cdr3_nt: TGTGCCAGCAGTTACGGTACAGGGAGGTCCGGCTATGGCTACACCTTC

clone_size: many
v_call: TRBV29-1
d_call: .
j_call: TRBJ1-1
cdr3_aa: CSVVTRDTMNTEAFF
cdr3_nt: TGCAGCGTTGTAACGCGGGACACCATGAACACTGAAGCTTTCTTT

clone_size: few
v_call: TRBV10-3
d_call: TRBD2
j_call: TRBJ2-3
cdr3_aa: CAIRSGLAGGTDTQYF
cdr3_nt: TGTGCCATCCGCTCGGGACTAGCGGGAGGCACAGATACGCAGTATTTT

clone_size: .
v_call: TRBV7-9
d_call: TRBD2
j_call: TRBJ2-1
cdr3_aa: CASSLLTSGGYNEQFF
cdr3_nt: TGTGCCAGCAGCTTACTAACTAGCGGGGGGTACAATGAGCAGTTCTTC

clone_size: many
v_call: TRBV19
d_call: .
j_call: TRBJ2-7
cdr3_aa: CASSISGPSYEQYF
cdr3_nt: TGTGCCAGTAGTATTAGCGGTCCTTCCTACGAGCAGTACTTC

clone_size: .
v_call: TRBV7-9
d_call: .
j_call: TRBJ2-1
cdr3_aa: CASSPGTHSYNEQFF
cdr3_nt: TGTGCCAGCAGCCCCGGGACCCATTCCTACAATGAGCAGTTCTTC

clone_size: many
v_call: TRBV9
d_call: .
j_call: TRBJ2-7
cdr3_aa: CASSEQVYYEQYF
cdr3_nt: TGTGCCAGCAGCGAACAGGTGTACTACGAGCAGTACTTC

clone_size: once
v_call: TRBV28
d_call: .
j_call: TRBJ2-7
cdr3_aa: CTSSSGTKRKYF
cdr3_nt: TGTACCAGCAGCTCCGGGACCAAGAGAAAGTACTTC

clone_size: .
v_call: TRBV6-1
d_call: .
j_call: TRBJ2-2
cdr3_aa: CASSRSGSNTGELFF
cdr3_nt: TGTGCCAGCAGTCGGAGCGGGTCGAACACCGGGGAGCTGTTTTTT

clone_size: few
v_call: TRBV27
d_call: .
j_call: TRBJ1-2
cdr3_aa: CASSFHTGNTDGYTF
cdr3_nt: TGTGCCAGCAGTTTCCACACAGGGAATACGGATGGCTACACCTTC

clone_size: many
v_call: TRBV12-3/TRBV12-4
d_call: .
j_call: TRBJ1-1
cdr3_aa: CASSWRKLNTEAFF
cdr3_nt: TGTGCCAGCAGTTGGCGGAAATTGAACACTGAAGCTTTCTTT

clone_size: .
v_call: TRBV28
d_call: .
j_call: TRBJ2-7
cdr3_aa: CASMKDYEQYF
cdr3_nt: TGTGCCAGCATGAAGGACTACGAGCAGTACTTC

clone_size: many
v_call: TRBV30
d_call: .
j_call: TRBJ1-1
cdr3_aa: CAWSAFGTEAFF
cdr3_nt: TGTGCCTGGAGTGCGTTTGGGACTGAAGCTTTCTTT

clone_size: many
v_call: TRBV29-1
d_call: .
j_call: TRBJ2-2
cdr3_aa: CSVESTGELFF
cdr3_nt: TGCAGCGTTGAAAGCACCGGGGAGCTGTTTTTT

clone_size: few
v_call: TRBV7-6
d_call: .
j_call: TRBJ2-1
cdr3_aa: CATTRGGIYNEQFF
cdr3_nt: TGTGCCACCACTCGGGGCGGGATCTACAATGAGCAGTTCTTC

clone_size: many
v_call: TRBV7-8
d_call: TRBD2
j_call: TRBJ2-3
cdr3_aa: CASSSRTSGRFADTQYF
cdr3_nt: TGTGCCAGCAGCTCTCGGACTAGCGGGAGATTTGCAGATACGCAGTATTTT

clone_size: many
v_call: TRBV6-2/TRBV6-3
d_call: .
j_call: TRBJ1-5
cdr3_aa: CASRSQEGSNQPQHF
cdr3_nt: TGTGCCAGCAGGTCTCAGGAAGGGAGCAATCAGCCCCAGCATTTT

clone_size: .
v_call: TRBV29-1
d_call: .
j_call: TRBJ1-2
cdr3_aa: CSVEGRRGPNGYTF
cdr3_nt: TGCAGCGTTGAAGGGAGAAGGGGCCCGAATGGCTACACCTTC

clone_size: few
v_call: TRBV10-2
d_call: .
j_call: TRBJ1-1
cdr3_aa: CASSEGRPNTEAFF
cdr3_nt: TGCGCCAGCAGTGAAGGTCGACCGAACACTGAAGCTTTCTTT

clone_size: few
v_call: TRBV5-6
d_call: TRBD1
j_call: TRBJ1-1
cdr3_aa: CASSLARGQRSMNTEAFF
cdr3_nt: TGTGCCAGCAGCTTGGCCCGGGGACAGAGAAGCATGAACACTGAAGCTTTCTTT

clone_size: many
v_call: TRBV6-2/TRBV6-3
d_call: .
j_call: TRBJ1-1
cdr3_aa: CASSYGGNTEAFF
cdr3_nt: TGTGCCAGCAGTTACGGCGGTAACACTGAAGCTTTCTTT

clone_size: many
v_call: TRBV29-1
d_call: .
j_call: TRBJ1-1
cdr3_aa: CSVRVGAEAFF
cdr3_nt: TGCAGCGTTCGGGTCGGAGCTGAAGCTTTCTTT

clone_size: few
v_call: TRBV28
d_call: TRBD1
j_call: TRBJ2-7
cdr3_aa: CASSFGDRTSYEQYF
cdr3_nt: TGTGCCAGCAGTTTTGGGGACAGAACGTCCTACGAGCAGTACTTC

clone_size: few
v_call: TRBV20-1
d_call: .
j_call: TRBJ2-5
cdr3_aa: CSARDGQRETQYF
cdr3_nt: TGCAGTGCTAGAGACGGGCAGAGAGAGACCCAGTACTTC

clone_size: .
v_call: TRBV6-2/TRBV6-3
d_call: .
j_call: TRBJ1-5
cdr3_aa: CASSYTTYSNQPQHF
cdr3_nt: TGTGCCAGCAGTTACACCACGTATAGCAATCAGCCCCAGCATTTT

clone_size: few
v_call: TRBV30
d_call: .
j_call: TRBJ2-7
cdr3_aa: CAWSVGPPFYEQYF
cdr3_nt: TGTGCCTGGAGTGTAGGCCCTCCCTTCTACGAGCAGTACTTC

clone_size: .
v_call: TRBV4-3
d_call: TRBD2
j_call: TRBJ2-3
cdr3_aa: CASSQDSLAGGPSTDTQYF
cdr3_nt: TGCGCCAGCAGCCAAGATTCGCTAGCGGGAGGCCCAAGCACAGATACGCAGTATTTT

clone_size: many
v_call: TRBV7-2
d_call: TRBD2
j_call: TRBJ2-1
cdr3_aa: CASSPIGTTPLGQFF
cdr3_nt: TGTGCCAGCAGCCCTATCGGGACTACTCCCTTGGGGCAGTTCTTC

clone_size: many
v_call: TRBV4-3
d_call: .
j_call: TRBJ2-5
cdr3_aa: CASSQNRGPEETQYF
cdr3_nt: TGCGCCAGCAGCCAAAATCGGGGGCCGGAAGAGACCCAGTACTTC

clone_size: many
v_call: TRBV12-3/TRBV12-4
d_call: TRBD2
j_call: TRBJ2-7
cdr3_aa: CASAGDGLLPYEQYF
cdr3_nt: TGTGCCAGCGCGGGGGACGGCCTCCTCCCCTACGAGCAGTACTTC

clone_size: few
v_call: TRBV19
d_call: .
j_call: TRBJ1-4
cdr3_aa: CASSISRQPANEKLFF
cdr3_nt: TGTGCCAGTAGTATTTCGAGACAACCCGCTAATGAAAAACTGTTTTTT

clone_size: many
v_call: TRBV29-1
d_call: .
j_call: TRBJ2-5
cdr3_aa: CSVGSGKETQYF
cdr3_nt: TGCAGCGTTGGGTCCGGTAAAGAGACCCAGTACTTC

clone_size: many
v_call: TRBV4-2
d_call: .
j_call: TRBJ2-7
cdr3_aa: CASSQVIGGLANEQYF
cdr3_nt: TGTGCCAGCAGCCAAGTTATTGGGGGACTGGCTAACGAGCAGTACTTC

clone_size: many
v_call: TRBV12-3/TRBV12-4
d_call: .
j_call: TRBJ1-5
cdr3_aa: CASSLATHTAQHF
cdr3_nt: TGTGCCAGCAGTTTAGCTACTCATACTGCCCAGCATTTT

clone_size: few
v_call: TRBV7-9
d_call: TRBD2
j_call: TRBJ2-7
cdr3_aa: CASSLLRRGAQDEQYF
cdr3_nt: TGTGCCAGCAGCTTACTACGGCGGGGGGCGCAAGACGAGCAGTACTTC

clone_size: many
v_call: TRBV6-6
d_call: .
j_call: TRBJ1-4
cdr3_aa: CASSPQTGRLNEKLFF
cdr3_nt: TGTGCCAGCAGTCCTCAGACAGGCCGACTAAATGAAAAACTGTTTTTT

clone_size: .
v_call: TRBV7-3
d_call: .
j_call: TRBJ1-5
cdr3_aa: CASSLSFNQPQHF
cdr3_nt: TGTGCCAGCAGCTTATCTTTTAATCAGCCCCAGCATTTT

clone_size: many
v_call: TRBV9
d_call: .
j_call: TRBJ1-3
cdr3_aa: CASGGYREVYF
cdr3_nt: TGTGCCAGCGGAGGCTACCGGGAGGTATATTTT

clone_size: many
v_call: TRBV6-2/TRBV6-3
d_call: .
j_call: TRBJ1-5
cdr3_aa: CASSYGWTQNQPQHF
cdr3_nt: TGTGCCAGCAGTTACGGGTGGACACAGAATCAGCCCCAGCATTTT

clone_size: many
v_call: TRBV4-1
d_call: TRBD2
j_call: TRBJ2-3
cdr3_aa: CASSQEGGRATDTQYF
cdr3_nt: TGCGCCAGCAGCCAAGAAGGCGGGAGGGCGACAGATACGCAGTATTTT

clone_size: few
v_call: TRBV2
d_call: .
j_call: TRBJ2-6
cdr3_aa: CASSPRQGRAGANVLTF
cdr3_nt: TGTGCCAGCAGTCCACGTCAGGGCAGGGCTGGGGCCAACGTCCTGACTTTC

clone_size: .
v_call: TRBV20-1
d_call: .
j_call: TRBJ2-7
cdr3_aa: CSARDLASEQYF
cdr3_nt: TGCAGTGCTAGAGATTTGGCTTCAGAGCAGTACTTC

clone_size: .
v_call: TRBV20-1
d_call: TRBD2
j_call: TRBJ2-3
cdr3_aa: CSARDPQRGYTDTQYF
cdr3_nt: TGCAGTGCTAGAGATCCCCAGCGGGGCTACACAGATACGCAGTATTTT

clone_size: few
v_call: TRBV12-3/TRBV12-4
d_call: .
j_call: TRBJ2-5
cdr3_aa: CASRPVGPQETQYF
cdr3_nt: TGTGCCAGCAGACCCGTAGGGCCCCAAGAGACCCAGTACTTC

clone_size: few
v_call: TRBV6-2/TRBV6-3
d_call: TRBD2
j_call: TRBJ2-3
cdr3_aa: CAVRLAGGSPTDTQYF
cdr3_nt: TGTGCCGTCCGACTAGCGGGAGGATCCCCCACAGATACGCAGTATTTT

clone_size: many
v_call: TRBV4-1
d_call: .
j_call: TRBJ1-4
cdr3_aa: CASSPGGRGANEKLFF
cdr3_nt: TGCGCCAGCAGCCCCGGAGGGCGGGGAGCTAATGAAAAACTGTTTTTT

clone_size: .
v_call: TRBV11-2
d_call: TRBD2
j_call: TRBJ2-3
cdr3_aa: CASSLVGPSGIDTQYF
cdr3_nt: TGTGCCAGCAGCTTAGTAGGGCCTAGCGGGATTGATACGCAGTATTTT

clone_size: .
v_call: TRBV7-3
d_call: TRBD2
j_call: TRBJ2-2
cdr3_aa: CASSLIGAGGTGELFF
cdr3_nt: TGTGCCAGCAGCTTAATCGGCGCGGGAGGAACCGGGGAGCTGTTTTTT

clone_size: many
v_call: TRBV29-1
d_call: .
j_call: TRBJ2-1
cdr3_aa: CSVAPDNRDRGNEQFF
cdr3_nt: TGCAGCGTTGCCCCCGATAATAGGGACCGGGGCAATGAGCAGTTCTTC

clone_size: many
v_call: TRBV7-9
d_call: TRBD1
j_call: TRBJ1-2
cdr3_aa: CASSSGTGLYGYTF
cdr3_nt: TGTGCCAGCAGCTCCGGGACAGGGCTCTATGGCTACACCTTC

clone_size: many
v_call: TRBV7-2
d_call: .
j_call: TRBJ2-6
cdr3_aa: CASSLRGSSGANVLTF
cdr3_nt: TGTGCCAGCAGCTTAAGGGGGAGCTCTGGGGCCAACGTCCTGACTTTC

clone_size: many
v_call: TRBV11-2
d_call: .
j_call: TRBJ1-2
cdr3_aa: CASSSHRGDYYGYTF
cdr3_nt: TGTGCCAGCAGCTCTCATAGGGGGGATTACTATGGCTACACCTTC

clone_size: few
v_call: TRBV6-1
d_call: .
j_call: TRBJ1-5
cdr3_aa: CASSETGASGQPQHF
cdr3_nt: TGTGCCAGCAGTGAAACGGGGGCCTCGGGACAGCCCCAGCATTTT

clone_size: many
v_call: TRBV29-1
d_call: .
j_call: TRBJ1-2
cdr3_aa: CSAGTLANYGYTF
cdr3_nt: TGCAGCGCTGGGACACTCGCTAACTATGGCTACACCTTC